This T cell receptor beta chain was identified in a study of blood T cell repertoires in COVID-19. Study as a whole: Samples of COVID-19 (acute and convalescent) were obtained from the United States, Italy and Spain. From T cells, B-cell-depleted T cells, or PBMCs came the material, which was cDNA or gDNA.

The germline CDR1 and CDR2 sequences are SGHRS and YFSETQ. This CDR3 spans 18 amino acids. V gave up 2 bases and J gave up 1 base; unmatched junction bases: 13. Study processing details: Counts of nucleated cells, estimated from reference gene primer amplification, were obtained. Using immunoSEQ multiplex PCR, the repertoire was profiled, and TCRdb retains in-frame clones only, with some absent. The V and J calls and the clone size are those of that table, but D and trimming were determined from the DNA. The table includes 200,000 to 300,000 clones, roughly 90% detected once. The rearrangement uses TRBV5-1 and TRBJ2-7; 9 bases are shared with TRBD2. Sequenced material: peripheral blood. The sequence came from a man between 60 and 75 years old who had recovered from COVID-19. This CDR3 is CASSFGLAGRLGSYEQYF. For the CDR3, the DNA is TGCGCCAGCAGCTTTGGTCTAGCGGGGAGACTTGGGTCCTACGAGCAGTACTTC.